The T cell receptor beta chain under discussion was sequenced for a study of CD8 T cells in ankylosing spondylitis. In its sample, this clonotype was seen many times. Its antigen is unidentified. Findings of the study overall: Existing reports had already noted some motif variants in reactive arthritis synovial fluid and blood. Disease-linked clones reportedly showed significant enrichment in matched ankylosing spondylitis synovial fluid. A TCR beta motif made of about 8 highly homologous variants seemed typical of ankylosing spondylitis blood.

TCRdb independently ran MiXCR on the 5' RACE reads; one entry per CDR3 protein. The sample carries around 150,000 distinct CDR3 sequences, under 14% recorded once. The origin of this receptor is a male donor with ankylosing spondylitis or in good health (not recorded which). Sequences were obtained from blood, either unsorted or a sorted T cell fraction (not recorded which).

CDR3 protein: CAISKSVSDNQPQHF. CDR3 DNA sequence: TGTGCCATCAGCAAGAGTGTGAGCGACAATCAGCCCCAGCATTTT. V gene TRBV10-3 combines with J gene TRBJ1-5, with D uncertain. CDR3 length: 15 amino acids. V was trimmed by 6 bases and J by 3 bases, leaving 15 bases between them. Germline loops: CDR1 ENHRY, CDR2 SYGVKD.